This TCR beta chain was recorded in a study of blood T cell repertoires in COVID-19. The CDR3 has 15 residues. The V gene end was trimmed by 0 bases and the J gene end by 2 bases; junction bases not matched to a gene: 4. CDR1 is GTSNPN and CDR2 is SVGIG in the germline V gene (reference sequence). In the authors' methods: The assay estimated nucleated cells by amplifying reference gene primers. Produced via immunoSEQ multiplex PCR; TCRdb's table is partial and in-frame only. That table gives V, J and clone size, and the DNA gave D and trimming. Seen here are around 300,000 clones, around four fifths observed once, and the top ten hold about 4%.

The chain joins TRBV30 to TRBJ2-7; TRBD2 matches 10 bases. The receptor comes from a woman aged 50 to 60 with active or convalescent COVID-19. What was sequenced was peripheral blood. The CDR3 is CAWSVLAGRAYEQYF. The CDR3 DNA follows: TGTGCCTGGAGTGTACTAGCGGGAAGGGCCTACGAGCAGTACTTC.